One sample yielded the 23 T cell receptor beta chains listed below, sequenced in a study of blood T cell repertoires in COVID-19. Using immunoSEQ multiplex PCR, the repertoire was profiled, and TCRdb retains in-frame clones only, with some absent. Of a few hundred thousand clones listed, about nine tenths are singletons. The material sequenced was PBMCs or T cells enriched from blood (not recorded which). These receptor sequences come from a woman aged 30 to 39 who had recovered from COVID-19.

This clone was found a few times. CDR3 DNA: TGTGCCAGCAGTTGGGAGTGGACGGCTGAAGCTTTCTTT. Translated, it gives CASSWEWTAEAFF. The chain combines TRBV6-2 or TRBV6-3 with TRBJ1-1; unclear D gene. Germline V gene sequence: CDR1 MNHEY, CDR2 SVGEGT. The CDR3 loop spans 13 amino acids. V was clipped by 4 bases and J by 6 bases, with 12 bases between them.

CDR3 protein: CSARLLVSADTQYF. The DNA of the CDR3 is TGCAGCGCCCGTTTACTAGTTTCTGCAGATACGCAGTATTTT. The chain recombines TRBV29-1 with TRBJ2-3; TRBD2 is a possible D gene (5 bases). Germline V gene sequence: CDR1 SQVTM, CDR2 ANQGSEA. This CDR3 is 14 amino acids long. V was clipped by 7 bases and J by 4 bases, with 18 bases between them.

CDR3: CSVEDSLYEQYF. The CDR3 DNA sequence: TGCAGCGTTGAGGACTCGCTCTACGAGCAGTACTTC. The gene calls are TRBV29-1 and TRBJ2-7; a weak D match, TRBD2 (5 bases). Trimming took off 3 bases at V and 3 bases at J, with 9 bases between the two ends. CDR1 SQVTM and CDR2 ANQGSEA come from the germline V gene. The CDR3 consists of 12 residues.

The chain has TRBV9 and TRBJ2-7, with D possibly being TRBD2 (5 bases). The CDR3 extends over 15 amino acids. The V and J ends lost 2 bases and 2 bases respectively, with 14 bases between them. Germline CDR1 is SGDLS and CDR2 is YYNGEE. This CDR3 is CASSVEGYPTYEQYF. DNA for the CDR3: TGTGCCAGCAGCGTTGAGGGTTACCCCACCTACGAGCAGTACTTC.

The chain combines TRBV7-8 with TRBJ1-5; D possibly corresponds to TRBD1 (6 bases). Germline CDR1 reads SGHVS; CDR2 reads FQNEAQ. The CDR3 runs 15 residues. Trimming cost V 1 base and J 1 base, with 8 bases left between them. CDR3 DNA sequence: TGTGCCAGCAGCTTAGTACAGGGAAGCAATCAGCCCCAGCATTTT. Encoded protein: CASSLVQGSNQPQHF.

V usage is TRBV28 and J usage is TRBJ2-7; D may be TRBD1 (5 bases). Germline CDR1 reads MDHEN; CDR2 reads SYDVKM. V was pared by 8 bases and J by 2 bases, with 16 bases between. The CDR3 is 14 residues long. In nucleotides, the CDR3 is TGTGCCAGCGGCCAGGGATCTTGGACCTACGAGCAGTACTTC. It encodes CASGQGSWTYEQYF.

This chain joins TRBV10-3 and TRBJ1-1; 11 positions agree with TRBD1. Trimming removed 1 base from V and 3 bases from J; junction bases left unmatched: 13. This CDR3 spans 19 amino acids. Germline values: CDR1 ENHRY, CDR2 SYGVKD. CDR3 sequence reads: CAISEYFFRDRGTDTEAFF. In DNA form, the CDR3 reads TGTGCCATCAGTGAGTATTTCTTCCGGGACAGGGGGACGGACACTGAAGCTTTCTTT.

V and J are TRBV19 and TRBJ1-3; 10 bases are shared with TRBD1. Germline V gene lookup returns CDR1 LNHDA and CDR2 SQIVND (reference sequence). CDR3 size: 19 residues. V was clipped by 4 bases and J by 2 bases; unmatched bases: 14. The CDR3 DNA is TGTGCCAGTAGTACAGACTCCGGGACAGGGGCGCCCGCTGGAAACACCATATATTTT. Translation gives CASSTDSGTGAPAGNTIYF. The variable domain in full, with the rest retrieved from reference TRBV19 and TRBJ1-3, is DGGITQSPKYLFRKEGQNVTLSCEQNLNHDAMYWYRQDPGQGLRLIYYSQIVNDFQKGDIAEGYSVSREKKESFPLTVTSAQKNPTAFYLCASSTDSGTGAPAGNTIYFGEGSWLTVV.

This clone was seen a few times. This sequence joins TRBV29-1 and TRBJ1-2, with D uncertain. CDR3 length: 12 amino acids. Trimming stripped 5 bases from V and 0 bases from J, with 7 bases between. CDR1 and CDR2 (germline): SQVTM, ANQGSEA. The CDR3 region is CSVPTSNYGYTF. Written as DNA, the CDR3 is TGCAGCGTTCCTACGTCTAACTATGGCTACACCTTC.

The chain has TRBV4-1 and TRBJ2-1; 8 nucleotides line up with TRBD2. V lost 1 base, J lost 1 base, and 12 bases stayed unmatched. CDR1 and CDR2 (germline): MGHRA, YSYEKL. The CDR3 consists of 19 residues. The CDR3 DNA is TGCGCCAGCAGCCAAGTACAAGTGTGGAGCGGGAGTTCCTACAATGAGCAGTTCTTC. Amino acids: CASSQVQVWSGSSYNEQFF.

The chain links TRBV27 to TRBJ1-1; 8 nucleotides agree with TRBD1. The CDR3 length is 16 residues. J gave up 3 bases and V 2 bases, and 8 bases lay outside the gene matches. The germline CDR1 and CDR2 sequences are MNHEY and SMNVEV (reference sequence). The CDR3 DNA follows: TGTGCCAGCAGTTTACTCACAGGGGGAGGGTACACTGAAGCTTTCTTT. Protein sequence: CASSLLTGGGYTEAFF.

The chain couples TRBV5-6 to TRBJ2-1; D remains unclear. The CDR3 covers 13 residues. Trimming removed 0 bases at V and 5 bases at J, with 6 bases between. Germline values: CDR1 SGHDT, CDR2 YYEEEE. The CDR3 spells CASSLGADNEQFF. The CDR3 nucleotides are TGTGCCAGCAGCTTGGGAGCTGACAATGAGCAGTTCTTC.

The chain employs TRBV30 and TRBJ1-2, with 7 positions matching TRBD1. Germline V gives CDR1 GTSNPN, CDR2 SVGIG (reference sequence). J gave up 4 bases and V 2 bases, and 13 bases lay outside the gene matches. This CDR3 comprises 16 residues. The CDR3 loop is CAWSPPLTGPSYGYTF. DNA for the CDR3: TGTGCCTGGAGTCCCCCCTTGACAGGGCCTAGCTATGGCTACACCTTC.

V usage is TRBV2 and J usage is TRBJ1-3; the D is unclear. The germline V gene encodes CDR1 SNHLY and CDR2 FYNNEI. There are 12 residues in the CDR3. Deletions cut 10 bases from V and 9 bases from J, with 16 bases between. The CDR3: CATTTLALTIYF. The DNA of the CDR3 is TGTGCCACCACGACGTTAGCGCTCACCATATATTTT.

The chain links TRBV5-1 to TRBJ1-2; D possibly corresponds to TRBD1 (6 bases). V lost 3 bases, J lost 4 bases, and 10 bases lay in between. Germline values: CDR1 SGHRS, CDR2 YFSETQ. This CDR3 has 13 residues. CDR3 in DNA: TGCGCCAGCAGCTGGGGGGGCAGCTATGGCTACACCTTC. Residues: CASSWGGSYGYTF.

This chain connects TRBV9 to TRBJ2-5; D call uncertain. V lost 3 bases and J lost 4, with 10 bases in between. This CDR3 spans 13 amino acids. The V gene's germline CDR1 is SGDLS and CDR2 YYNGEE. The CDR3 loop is CASSGSSLETQYF. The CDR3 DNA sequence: TGTGCCAGCAGCGGATCAAGCCTAGAGACCCAGTACTTC.

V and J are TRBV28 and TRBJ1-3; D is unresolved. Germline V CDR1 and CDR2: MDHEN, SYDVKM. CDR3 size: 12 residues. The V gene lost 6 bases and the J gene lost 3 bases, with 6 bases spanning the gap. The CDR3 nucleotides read TGTGCCAGCAGCCCCTATGGAAACACCATATATTTT. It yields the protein CASSPYGNTIYF.

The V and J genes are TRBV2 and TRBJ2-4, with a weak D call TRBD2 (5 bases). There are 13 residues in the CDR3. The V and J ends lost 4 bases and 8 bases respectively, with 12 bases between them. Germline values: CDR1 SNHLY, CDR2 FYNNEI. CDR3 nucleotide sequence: TGTGCCAGCAGTGTGAACGGGATGGACATTCAGTACTTC. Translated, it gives CASSVNGMDIQYF. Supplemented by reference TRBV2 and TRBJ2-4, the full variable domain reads EPEVTQTPSHQVTQMGQEVILRCVPISNHLYFYWYRQILGQKVEFLVSFYNNEISEKSEIFDDQFSVERPDGSNFTLKIRSTKLEDSAMYFCASSVNGMDIQYFGAGTRLSVL.

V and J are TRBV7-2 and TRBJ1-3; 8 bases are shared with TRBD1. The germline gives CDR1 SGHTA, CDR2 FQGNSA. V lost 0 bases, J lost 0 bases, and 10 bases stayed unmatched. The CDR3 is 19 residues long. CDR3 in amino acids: CASSLAPGTGPSSGNTIYF. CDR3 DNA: TGTGCCAGCAGCTTAGCGCCCGGGACAGGACCGAGCTCTGGAAACACCATATATTTT.

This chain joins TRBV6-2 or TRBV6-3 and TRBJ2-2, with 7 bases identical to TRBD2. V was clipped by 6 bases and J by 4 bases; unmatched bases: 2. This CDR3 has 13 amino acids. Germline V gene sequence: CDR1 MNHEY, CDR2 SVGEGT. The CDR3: CASSIAGTGELFF. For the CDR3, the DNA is TGTGCCAGCAGCATAGCGGGCACCGGGGAGCTGTTTTTT.

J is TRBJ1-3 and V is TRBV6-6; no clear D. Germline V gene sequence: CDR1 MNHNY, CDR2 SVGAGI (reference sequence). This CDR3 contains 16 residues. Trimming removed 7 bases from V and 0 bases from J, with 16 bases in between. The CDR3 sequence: CASTKRYRRSGNTIYF. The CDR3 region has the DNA TGTGCCAGCACCAAGAGGTACCGACGCTCTGGAAACACCATATATTTT.

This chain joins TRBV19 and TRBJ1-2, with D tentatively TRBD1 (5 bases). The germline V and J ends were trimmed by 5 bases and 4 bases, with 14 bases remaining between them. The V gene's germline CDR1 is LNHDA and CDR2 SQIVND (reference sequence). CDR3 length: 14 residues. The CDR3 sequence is CASSSPTGVYGYTF. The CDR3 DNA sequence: TGTGCCAGTAGTTCTCCCACAGGTGTCTATGGCTACACCTTC.

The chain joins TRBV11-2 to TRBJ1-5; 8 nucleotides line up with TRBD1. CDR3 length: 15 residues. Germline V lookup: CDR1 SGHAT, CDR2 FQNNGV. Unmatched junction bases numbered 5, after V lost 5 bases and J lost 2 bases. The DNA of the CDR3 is TGTGCCAGCAGCCAGCAGGGGGCCGGCAATCAGCCCCAGCATTTT. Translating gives CASSQQGAGNQPQHF.